Below, 5 T cell receptor beta chains from the same sample are listed, as sequenced in a study of neoadjuvant anti-PD-1 for oral cavity cancer. The table came from immunoSEQ multiplex PCR; TCRdb's copy has only in-frame clones and leaves some out. The sample lists 15,000 to 20,000 clones, about 72% seen once, with approximately 2.5% in the top ten. This specimen consisted of PBMCs, obtained before nivolumab (anti-PD-1) treatment. The source of these receptors is a person between 40 and 79 years old with oral cavity squamous cell carcinoma.

V and J are TRBV6-1 and TRBJ2-7; D remains unclear. The germline V gene encodes CDR1 MNHNS and CDR2 SASEGT. The ends were cut back, 4 bases at V and 1 base at J, with 11 bases in the middle. The CDR3 is 14 amino acids. The CDR3 protein is CASSAETRSYEQYF. CDR3 nucleotide sequence: TGTGCCAGCAGTGCCGAGACTCGATCCTACGAGCAGTACTTC.

The chain couples TRBV2 to TRBJ2-7; 13 bases align to TRBD2. CDR1 is SNHLY and CDR2 is FYNNEI in the germline V gene. Trimming at V came to 8 bases and at J to 6 bases, leaving 10 bases not matched to a gene. The CDR3 runs 15 residues. The CDR3 nucleotides are TGTGCCAGCGCCTTTATACTAGCGGGAGGGTCCGAGCAGTACTTC. It specifies CASAFILAGGSEQYF.

V is TRBV6-5 and J is TRBJ1-2, with D hard to call. Germline-derived CDR1 and CDR2 are MNHEY and SVGAGI. Between the trimmed V and J ends, which lost 6 bases and 8 bases, there was a span of 13 bases. This CDR3 has 12 amino acids. CDR3 in amino acids: CASRPQEDGYTF. Written as DNA, the CDR3 is TGTGCCAGCAGACCCCAGGAAGACGGCTACACCTTC.

CDR3 nucleotides: TGTGCCAGCAGGCAAGACAGATGGGGGAACGAGCAGTACTTC. It encodes CASRQDRWGNEQYF. The chain couples TRBV27 to TRBJ2-7, with D possibly called TRBD1 or TRBD2 (5 bases each). V was pared by 6 bases and J by 5 bases, with 17 bases between. The CDR3 length is 14 residues. The germline V gene has CDR1 MNHEY and CDR2 SMNVEV (reference sequence).

J is TRBJ2-3 and V is TRBV6-5; no reliable D call. CDR1 and CDR2 from the germline V gene are MNHEY and SVGAGI. The CDR3 consists of 15 residues. V dropped 0 bases and J dropped 4 bases, with 11 bases sitting between them. As DNA, the CDR3 is TGTGCCAGCAGTTACTCCTCGCAGAGCGCAGATACGCAGTATTTT. Translating gives CASSYSSQSADTQYF.